This note documents a single TCR beta chain sequence. These data belong to a study of blood T cell repertoires in COVID-19. Study information: There were acute and convalescent COVID-19 samples, and they came from the United States, Italy and Spain. In each case, the material was cDNA or gDNA derived from T cells, B-cell-depleted T cells, or PBMCs.

There are 13 residues in the CDR3. Germline V lookup: CDR1 LGHNA, CDR2 YSLEER. Trimming removed 0 bases from V and 5 bases from J, with 8 bases in between. Original methodology: Reference gene primer amplification in the assay estimated nucleated cell counts. This table comes from immunoSEQ multiplex PCR, and its TCRdb copy is limited to in-frame clones, with some not included. V and J calls and clone size are given by that table; D and trimming were obtained from the DNA. Here the sample spans more than 200,000 clones, approximately 85% being singletons. The rearrangement joins TRBV4-3 to TRBJ2-7; D may be TRBD2 (5 bases). The sequenced material came from peripheral blood. This TCR came from a human donor in a cohort sampled during active COVID-19. The CDR3 reads CASSQDTGNEQYF. CDR3 in DNA: TGCGCCAGCAGCCAAGATACCGGGAACGAGCAGTACTTC.